This T cell receptor beta chain was documented in a study of blood T cell repertoires in COVID-19. About the research overall: Sites in the United States, Italy and Spain provided acute and convalescent COVID-19 samples.

Points on this clone: The junction and the germline gene differ at one end; a read error may be behind it.

Per the authors' pipeline: It was from reference gene primer amplification that nucleated cell counts were estimated. Assay: immunoSEQ multiplex PCR; the TCRdb copy retains only in-frame clones and omits some. The D gene and trimming were derived from the DNA, and the V and J assignments and clone size from that table. Here the sample spans 130,000 to 150,000 clones, approximately 89% being singletons. The CDR3 has 13 residues. CDR1 SEHNR and CDR2 FQNEAQ come from the germline V gene (reference sequence). The sequencing input was peripheral blood. The chain couples TRBV7-9 to TRBJ1-5, with TRBD1 identical over 8 bases. This sequence originates from a woman aged 45 to 65 with acute or convalescent COVID-19. In nucleotides, the CDR3 is TGTGCCAGCAGCTCTACAGGGGGTCAGGCCCAGCATTTT. It yields the protein CASSSTGGQAQHF.